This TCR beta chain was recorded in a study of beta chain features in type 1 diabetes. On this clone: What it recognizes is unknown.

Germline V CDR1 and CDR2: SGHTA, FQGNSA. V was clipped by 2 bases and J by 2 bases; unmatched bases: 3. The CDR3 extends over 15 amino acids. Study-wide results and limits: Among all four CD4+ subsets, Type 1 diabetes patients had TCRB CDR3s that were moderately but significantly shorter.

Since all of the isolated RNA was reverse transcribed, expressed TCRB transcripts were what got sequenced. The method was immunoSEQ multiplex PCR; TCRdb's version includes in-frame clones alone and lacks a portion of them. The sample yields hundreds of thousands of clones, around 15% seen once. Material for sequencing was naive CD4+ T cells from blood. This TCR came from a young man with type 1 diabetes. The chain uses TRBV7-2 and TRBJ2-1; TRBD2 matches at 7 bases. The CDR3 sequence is CASSLSLAAYNEQFF. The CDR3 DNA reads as TGTGCCAGCAGCTTAAGTCTAGCGGCCTACAATGAGCAGTTCTTC.